These 18 T cell receptor beta chains came from one sample sequenced in a study of T cell responses to AZD1222 COVID-19 vaccine. Assay used: immunoSEQ multiplex PCR; TCRdb lists only in-frame clones, some missing. Of over 150,000 clones in the sample, about nine tenths were seen once. The sample was peripheral blood, taken on day 0 of AZD1222 vaccination. These TCRs come from an adult in good health.

The V gene is TRBV2, the J gene TRBJ1-6; 10 bases agree with TRBD1. The ends lost 6 bases at V and 7 bases at J; junction bases unmatched: 6. The CDR3 runs to 15 residues. Per the germline V gene, CDR1 is SNHLY and CDR2 is FYNNEI. Written as DNA, the CDR3 is TGTGCCAGCAGGAAAGGGACAGGGGACAATTCACCCCTCCACTTT. It translates to CASRKGTGDNSPLHF.

The CDR3 DNA is TGTGCCAGCAGTGAAGGCAGCCCCTATAATTCACCCCTCCACTTT. Protein product: CASSEGSPYNSPLHF. V usage is TRBV6-1 and J usage is TRBJ1-6; D is undetermined. CDR1 and CDR2 from the germline V gene are MNHNS and SASEGT. V was pared by 1 base and J by 2 bases, with 6 bases between. This CDR3 has 15 amino acids.

This clone showed up just a few times. The rearrangement uses TRBV4-3 and TRBJ2-2; 9 bases align to TRBD1. The CDR3 extends over 14 amino acids. V lost 3 bases, J lost 6 bases, and 2 bases stayed unmatched. Germline CDR1 is LGHNA and CDR2 is YSLEER. In nucleotides, the CDR3 is TGCGCCAGCAGCCAGAACAGGGGGCCCGGGGAGCTGTTTTTT. Protein sequence: CASSQNRGPGELFF.

The rearrangement links TRBV12-3 or TRBV12-4 to TRBJ2-7; D is perhaps TRBD1 (6 bases). The CDR3 extends over 12 amino acids. V was pared by 4 bases and J by 3 bases, with 7 bases between. The CDR3 DNA reads TGTGCCAGCAGTTCACAGGGCTACGAGCAGTACTTC. This codes for CASSSQGYEQYF.

V is TRBV4-1 and J is TRBJ1-2; 8 bases map to TRBD1. The germline gives CDR1 MGHRA, CDR2 YSYEKL. V dropped 6 bases and J dropped 7; count of bases not matched to a gene: 10. The CDR3 spans 14 residues. The DNA of the CDR3 is TGCGCCAGCAGTGACCCCCCCAGGGGGCCTGGCTACACCTTC. The encoded protein is CASSDPPRGPGYTF.

This chain uses TRBV19 with TRBJ1-2; the D gene is possibly TRBD1 (6 bases). This CDR3 spans 12 amino acids. Germline V CDR1 and CDR2: LNHDA, SQIVND (reference sequence). CDR3 loop: CATLLGGQGYTF. The CDR3 nucleotides read TGTGCGACTCTGCTGGGGGGGCAAGGCTACACCTTC.

The V call is TRBV6-5, the J call TRBJ1-5; TRBD1 is a possible D gene (6 bases). The CDR3 extends over 15 amino acids. In germline, CDR1 is MNHEY, CDR2 SVGAGI. Trimming removed 5 bases at V and 4 bases at J, with 15 bases between. DNA of the CDR3: TGTGCCAGCAGTACCCGACAGGCGCGGAATCAGCCCCAGCATTTT. Protein sequence: CASSTRQARNQPQHF.

This chain connects TRBV7-2 to TRBJ2-3, with TRBD2 matching 13 bases. CDR1 is SGHTA and CDR2 is FQGNSA in the germline V gene. V gave up 5 bases and J gave up 5 bases; unmatched junction bases: 16. The CDR3 extends over 19 amino acids. CDR3 nucleotides: TGTGCCAGCAGCCTCGTCCTTACTAGCGGGGGGGCCCCCCAAGATACGCAGTATTTT. Protein: CASSLVLTSGGAPQDTQYF.

This chain links TRBV3-1 (or the pseudogene TRBV3-2) with TRBJ2-4; D gene ambiguous. CDR1 and CDR2 from the germline V gene are LGHDT and YNNKEL (reference sequence). V lost 1 base and J lost 0, with 7 bases in between. The CDR3 consists of 15 residues. This CDR3 is CASSQGPQAKNIQYF. CDR3 in DNA: TGTGCCAGCAGCCAAGGTCCACAAGCCAAAAACATTCAGTACTTC.

V and J are TRBV12-3 or TRBV12-4 and TRBJ1-1; D uncertain. The CDR3 is 13 residues long. V lost 2 bases and J lost 7, with 11 bases in between. CDR3 loop: CASSLFSGVEAFF. DNA for the CDR3: TGTGCCAGCAGTTTATTCTCGGGAGTTGAAGCTTTCTTT.

The V gene is TRBV7-6, the J gene TRBJ1-6; TRBD1 matches at 10 bases. This CDR3 region has 16 residues. V dropped 5 bases and J dropped 8; count of bases not matched to a gene: 9. Germline CDR1 reads SGHVS; CDR2 reads FNYEAQ. The CDR3 reads CASSPTHGTGDSPLHF. CDR3 DNA sequence: TGTGCCAGCAGCCCTACTCACGGGACAGGGGATTCACCCCTCCACTTT.

V and J are TRBV6-6 and TRBJ1-5; unclear D gene. Trimming removed 4 bases at V and 2 bases at J, with 9 bases between. Germline assignment: CDR1 MNHNY and CDR2 SVGAGI (reference sequence). The CDR3 spans 14 residues. CDR3 in amino acids: CASSSEGGNQPQHF. In DNA, the CDR3 is TGTGCCAGCAGTTCTGAGGGCGGCAATCAGCCCCAGCATTTT.

This chain uses TRBV2 with TRBJ1-6; the D gene is possibly TRBD1 (6 bases). The V gene's germline CDR1 is SNHLY and CDR2 FYNNEI. V dropped 5 bases and J dropped 0 bases, with 11 bases sitting between them. The CDR3 runs to 16 residues. This chain's CDR3 is CASSRGGGSYNSPLHF. The CDR3 DNA sequence: TGTGCCAGCAGTAGGGGAGGGGGCTCCTATAATTCACCCCTCCACTTT.

V usage is TRBV6-5 and J usage is TRBJ1-1; D gene unclear. The germline CDR1 and CDR2 sequences are MNHEY and SVGAGI. V dropped 1 base and J dropped 1 base, with 7 bases sitting between them. The CDR3 is 14 amino acids. The DNA for the CDR3 is TGTGCCAGCAGTTACTTAGGAAAGAACACTGAAGCTTTCTTT. Translated: CASSYLGKNTEAFF.

This sequence joins TRBV19 and TRBJ1-5; the match to TRBD1 covers 7 bases. The length of the CDR3 is 16 residues. The junction had 8 bases not matched to a gene; V was cut back by 1 base and J by 5 bases. Germline V CDR1 and CDR2: LNHDA, SQIVND (reference sequence). In DNA, the CDR3 is TGTGCCAGTAGTATAGGCGACGGCAGGGGGTATCAGCCCCAGCATTTT. It is translated as CASSIGDGRGYQPQHF. Supplemented by reference TRBV19 and TRBJ1-5, the full variable domain reads DGGITQSPKYLFRKEGQNVTLSCEQNLNHDAMYWYRQDPGQGLRLIYYSQIVNDFQKGDIAEGYSVSREKKESFPLTVTSAQKNPTAFYLCASSIGDGRGYQPQHFGDGTRLSIL.

This chain joins TRBV11-3 and TRBJ2-1; D possibly corresponds to TRBD2 (7 bases). There are 15 residues in the CDR3. Trimming took 8 bases from V and 2 from J, leaving 16 bases between them. Germline CDR1 and CDR2: SGHNT and YENEEA. The CDR3 region is CASGRGGITYNEQFF. The CDR3 DNA is TGTGCCAGCGGAAGGGGGGGGATAACCTACAATGAGCAGTTCTTC.

The chain is built from TRBV19 and TRBJ1-5; D is unclear. Per germline, CDR1 LNHDA and CDR2 SQIVND (reference sequence). V dropped 5 bases and J dropped 11 bases, with 10 bases sitting between them. The CDR3 is made up of 11 amino acids. The CDR3 here is CASSSRLAQHF. The CDR3 region has the DNA TGTGCCAGTAGTTCCCGCCTGGCCCAGCATTTT.

The V call is TRBV5-4, the J call TRBJ2-2, with TRBD1 identical over 9 bases. Germline V gene data show CDR1 as SGHNT and CDR2 as YYREEE (reference sequence). J was trimmed by 7 bases and V by 2 bases; bases with no gene match: 6. CDR3 length: 15 amino acids. CDR3 DNA sequence: TGTGCCAGCAGCTTAGGGGACAGGGTTAACGGGGAGCTGTTTTTT. Translation gives CASSLGDRVNGELFF.